This T cell receptor beta chain was obtained from a study of siplizumab effects on memory and regulatory T cells. A note on this clone: Its antigen is currently unknown.

Here immunoSEQ multiplex PCR was the method, and the copy in TCRdb shows in-frame clones only, minus some. Of roughly 80,000 clones in the sample, roughly 90% are singletons; the top ten hold approximately 1.5%. Broader study findings: Whether the proliferating Tregs (from siplizumab cultures) were suppressive was not confirmed. A naive or memory phenotype could not be assigned to roughly 80-95% of the proliferating CD4+ or CD8+ clones.

The sample taken for sequencing was Tregs sorted from blood. The TCR sequence derives from a human donor in good health.

The CDR3 DNA reads TGTGCCAGCAGCTACGGGGGTGGGAGAGAGACCCAGTACTTC. It specifies CASSYGGGRETQYF. The chain joins TRBV14 to TRBJ2-5, with a possible D match to TRBD2 (6 bases). Germline CDR1 SGHDN, CDR2 FVKESK. V lost 5 bases and J 4 bases, leaving 14 bases between the germline ends. The CDR3 extends over 14 amino acids.